Following are 24 T cell receptor beta chains from one sample sequenced in a study of shared clonotypes between healthy human individuals. Libraries were prepared by immunoSEQ multiplex PCR; TCRdb keeps only in-frame clonotypes and omits some of them. The sample holds around 1.4 million clones, 97% to 99% seen once. Sequenced material: naive CD4+ T cells sorted from blood. Sample subset: CD45RA+ positively selected. These receptors all come from a man aged 25-40 years in good health.

The J gene is TRBJ2-3, the V gene TRBV5-4; D not certain. V lost 8 bases and J lost 0, with 10 bases in between. From germline, CDR1 is SGHNT and CDR2 YYREEE (reference sequence). This CDR3 region has 13 residues. CDR3 sequence reads: CASSSTSTDTQYF. The DNA for the CDR3 is TGTGCCAGTTCTTCGACTAGCACAGATACGCAGTATTTT. Looking up the rest from reference TRBV5-4 and TRBJ2-3 gives the full variable domain: ETGVTQSPTHLIKTRGQQVTLRCSSQSGHNTVSWYQQALGQGPQFIFQYYREEENGRGNFPPRFSGLQFPNYSSELNVNALELDDSALYLCASSSTSTDTQYFGPGTRLTVL.

The table lists this clone with a count of one. This sequence joins TRBV5-8 and TRBJ2-1, with 10 bases lining up with TRBD1. V was pared by 3 bases and J by 4 bases, with 4 bases of the junction left unmatched. Germline V CDR1 and CDR2: SGHTS, YDEGEE. The CDR3 extends over 15 amino acids. CDR3 sequence: CASSWDRGSYNEQFF. The CDR3 DNA reads as TGTGCCAGCAGCTGGGACAGGGGATCGTACAATGAGCAGTTCTTC.

The chain employs TRBV28 and TRBJ1-5, with 7 positions matching TRBD1. After removal of 11 bases from V and 7 bases from J, the junction contained 17 bases not matched to a gene. The germline gives CDR1 MDHEN, CDR2 SYDVKM. The CDR3 loop spans 15 amino acids. The CDR3 here is CAHKGRDSSQQPQHF. DNA of the CDR3: TGTGCCCATAAAGGGCGGGACAGCTCCCAGCAGCCCCAGCATTTT.

The chain couples TRBV29-1 to TRBJ2-1; TRBD2 matches at 12 bases. V was clipped by 0 bases and J by 4 bases; unmatched bases: 7. The CDR3 contains 17 residues. Germline V CDR1 and CDR2: SQVTM, ANQGSEA. This CDR3 reads CSVEDEVLAGGYNEQFF. CDR3 nucleotide sequence: TGCAGCGTTGAAGATGAGGTGCTAGCGGGAGGGTACAATGAGCAGTTCTTC.

This chain links TRBV19 with TRBJ2-3; 15 nucleotides match TRBD2. The CDR3 contains 18 residues. CDR1 is LNHDA, CDR2 SQIVND, per germline (reference sequence). The V segment lost 6 bases and the J segment 3 bases; nucleotides outside the gene matches: 10. The CDR3 loop is CASSGPGTSGRRTDTQYF. The CDR3 DNA is TGTGCCAGTAGCGGCCCCGGGACTAGCGGGAGGAGAACAGATACGCAGTATTTT.

The rearrangement joins TRBV4-1 to TRBJ1-4; D gene unclear. The CDR3 spans 17 residues. Trimming stripped 0 bases from V and 4 bases from J, with 15 bases between. CDR1 MGHRA and CDR2 YSYEKL come from the germline V gene. As DNA, the CDR3 is TGCGCCAGCAGCCAAGAATTCCGGACCCAAGTTAATGAAAAACTGTTTTTT. It translates to CASSQEFRTQVNEKLFF.

The rearrangement uses TRBV6-1 and TRBJ1-1; D remains unclear. V was cut by 6 bases and J by 5 bases, with 16 bases left in between. Germline-derived CDR1 and CDR2 are MNHNS and SASEGT. There are 14 residues in the CDR3. The CDR3 is CASSADRAWTEAFF. The CDR3, as DNA: TGTGCCAGCAGCGCGGACCGGGCGTGGACTGAAGCTTTCTTT.

V gene TRBV7-9 combines with J gene TRBJ2-2; TRBD2 might be the D (7 bases). Trimming left V 7 bases short and J 6 bases short, with 21 bases between. There are 16 residues in the CDR3. The germline gives CDR1 SEHNR, CDR2 FQNEAQ (reference sequence). The CDR3 DNA sequence: TGTGCCAGCACCGAGTGGGGGGGCGCGGGCGCCGGGGAGCTGTTTTTT. It specifies CASTEWGGAGAGELFF.

The V gene is TRBV2, the J gene TRBJ1-2; D is perhaps TRBD1 (5 bases). The V gene lost 6 bases and the J gene lost 6 bases, with 8 bases spanning the gap. CDR1 SNHLY and CDR2 FYNNEI come from the germline V gene. There are 11 residues in the CDR3. The chain's CDR3 is CASRGGNGYTF. DNA of the CDR3: TGTGCCAGCAGGGGGGGGAATGGCTACACCTTC.

The chain recombines TRBV7-2 with TRBJ2-3, with D possibly matching TRBD1 (6 bases). This CDR3 comprises 15 residues. Germline V lookup: CDR1 SGHTA, CDR2 FQGNSA. Deletions cut 7 bases from V and 6 bases from J, with 20 bases between. CDR3 DNA sequence: TGTGCCAGCAAAGGACAGCCGGTCGGTTTTGATACGCAGTATTTT. Protein: CASKGQPVGFDTQYF.

The rearrangement joins TRBV28 to TRBJ1-2, with D unresolved. Germline V gene sequence: CDR1 MDHEN, CDR2 SYDVKM. CDR3 size: 14 residues. Trimming stripped 7 bases from V and 8 bases from J, with 20 bases between. CDR3 in DNA: TGTGCCAGCAAACCTGGAGACCTCGGCCGGGGCTACACCTTC. This gives the protein CASKPGDLGRGYTF.

The V call is TRBV2, the J call TRBJ1-1; D uncertain. V lost 4 bases, J lost 1 base, and 7 bases lay in between. Per the germline V gene, CDR1 is SNHLY and CDR2 is FYNNEI. The CDR3 sequence is 13 residues long. In DNA form, the CDR3 reads TGTGCCAGCAGTGTTGAGGGGAACACTGAAGCTTTCTTT. It yields the protein CASSVEGNTEAFF.

The CDR3 region is CASSLDRGLRVQYF. The DNA of the CDR3 is TGTGCCAGCTCACTGGACAGGGGACTTAGAGTACAGTACTTC. The chain combines TRBV18 with TRBJ2-7; 9 bases are shared with TRBD1. The germline V gene has CDR1 KGHSH and CDR2 LQKENI. This CDR3 is 14 amino acids long. After removal of 4 bases from V and 10 bases from J, the junction contained 11 bases not matched to a gene.

The rearrangement joins TRBV9 to TRBJ2-5; possibly TRBD1 or TRBD2 for D (7 bases each). V gave up 0 bases and J gave up 7 bases, with 13 bases separating them. CDR3 length: 14 amino acids. CDR1 and CDR2 (germline): SGDLS, YYNGEE. CDR3 amino acids: CASSVAGGAVTQYF. The DNA of the CDR3 is TGTGCCAGCAGCGTAGCAGGGGGGGCAGTGACCCAGTACTTC.

The chain couples TRBV5-4 to TRBJ2-3; TRBD2 aligns across 8 bases. J lost 2 bases, V lost 0 bases, and 11 bases had no gene match. This CDR3 contains 18 residues. Germline V gene sequence: CDR1 SGHNT, CDR2 YYREEE (reference sequence). In nucleotides, the CDR3 is TGTGCCAGCAGCTTGGGAGGGCTCGGCGGGAGGCTCACAGATACGCAGTATTTT. It yields the protein CASSLGGLGGRLTDTQYF.

As for this clone: This sample includes further DNA sequences coding for the same CDR3. The gene calls are TRBV5-1 and TRBJ2-7; tentatively, D is TRBD2 (7 bases). Germline V gene sequence: CDR1 SGHRS, CDR2 YFSETQ. V dropped 0 bases and J dropped 2 bases, with 9 bases sitting between them. The CDR3 extends over 14 amino acids. The CDR3 DNA reads as TGCGCCAGCAGCTTGGAGGGGGGGCCCTACGAGCAGTACTTC. Residues: CASSLEGGPYEQYF.

This chain links TRBV9 with TRBJ2-5; 7 nucleotides align to TRBD1. Germline loops: CDR1 SGDLS, CDR2 YYNGEE. Trimming took 2 bases from V and 1 from J; bases not matched to a gene: 8. This CDR3 has 16 amino acids. CDR3 sequence (DNA): TGTGCCAGCAGCGTCGGTGCCGGGACAGCCCAAGAGACCCAGTACTTC. Residues: CASSVGAGTAQETQYF.

This clone was recorded only once. The sample carries other DNA sequences with the same CDR3. V is TRBV2 and J is TRBJ2-1, with D uncertain. This CDR3 is 13 amino acids long. V was clipped by 4 bases and J by 2 bases, with 6 bases between them. Germline V gives CDR1 SNHLY, CDR2 FYNNEI. This CDR3 is CASSALAYNEQFF. The CDR3 DNA follows: TGTGCCAGCAGTGCCCTTGCCTACAATGAGCAGTTCTTC.

The genes are TRBV6-1 and TRBJ2-5; 7 bases line up with TRBD2. CDR3 length: 16 amino acids. The germline V gene has CDR1 MNHNS and CDR2 SASEGT. The J segment lost 4 bases and the V segment lost 3 bases, leaving 11 bases of the junction unmatched. The CDR3 sequence is CASSDSWREGRETQYF. In nucleotides, the CDR3 is TGTGCCAGCAGTGATTCATGGAGGGAGGGCCGAGAGACCCAGTACTTC.

V gene TRBV18 combines with J gene TRBJ2-3; TRBD2 matches 13 bases. V gave up 1 base and J gave up 0 bases; unmatched junction bases: 10. Germline lookup yields CDR1 KGHSH and CDR2 LQKENI. CDR3 length equals 20 residues. CDR3 protein: CASSPRTSGSPRRSTDTQYF. The CDR3 nucleotides read TGTGCCAGCTCACCACGGACTAGCGGGAGTCCCCGAAGAAGCACAGATACGCAGTATTTT. Full variable domain (remainder filled in from reference TRBV18 and TRBJ2-3): NAGVMQNPRHLVRRRGQEARLRCSPMKGHSHVYWYRQLPEEGLKFMVYLQKENIIDESGMPKERFSAEFPKEGPSILRIQQVVRGDSAAYFCASSPRTSGSPRRSTDTQYFGPGTRLTVL.

The genes are TRBV5-6 and TRBJ2-7; D is undetermined. Germline-derived CDR1 and CDR2 are SGHDT and YYEEEE. V was pared by 1 base and J by 0 bases, with 14 bases between. The CDR3 is made up of 16 amino acids. The CDR3 nucleotides read TGTGCCAGCAGCTTGAGGTTCCCAGTAATCTCCTACGAGCAGTACTTC. As protein: CASSLRFPVISYEQYF.

V gene TRBV23-1 combines with J gene TRBJ1-4; D ambiguous. TRBV23-1 is reported as an ORF; its role is uncertain. CDR3 size: 13 residues. The V end was cut by 4 bases, the J end by 3 bases, with 6 bases between. CDR3 sequence reads: CASSRAANEKLFF. Here the CDR3 DNA reads TGCGCCAGCAGTCGGGCGGCTAATGAAAAACTGTTTTTT.

J is TRBJ1-5 and V is TRBV28; 10 bases map to TRBD1. Germline trimming cut 5 bases from V and 2 bases from J; bases unmatched to any gene: 6. The CDR3 sequence is 16 residues long. Germline V gives CDR1 MDHEN, CDR2 SYDVKM. The chain's CDR3 is CASSPRQGAGNQPQHF. CDR3 DNA: TGTGCCAGCAGTCCCAGACAGGGGGCAGGCAATCAGCCCCAGCATTTT.

The chain uses TRBV11-3 and TRBJ2-1; 9 nucleotides line up with TRBD2. The germline V gene encodes CDR1 SGHNT and CDR2 YENEEA. V shed 5 bases, J shed 3 bases, and the junction held 14 bases outside the gene matches. This CDR3 has 18 residues. In nucleotides, the CDR3 is TGTGCCAGCAGCCCAGGCCGAGGGCTAGCGGGGAGCTACAATGAGCAGTTCTTC. As protein: CASSPGRGLAGSYNEQFF.